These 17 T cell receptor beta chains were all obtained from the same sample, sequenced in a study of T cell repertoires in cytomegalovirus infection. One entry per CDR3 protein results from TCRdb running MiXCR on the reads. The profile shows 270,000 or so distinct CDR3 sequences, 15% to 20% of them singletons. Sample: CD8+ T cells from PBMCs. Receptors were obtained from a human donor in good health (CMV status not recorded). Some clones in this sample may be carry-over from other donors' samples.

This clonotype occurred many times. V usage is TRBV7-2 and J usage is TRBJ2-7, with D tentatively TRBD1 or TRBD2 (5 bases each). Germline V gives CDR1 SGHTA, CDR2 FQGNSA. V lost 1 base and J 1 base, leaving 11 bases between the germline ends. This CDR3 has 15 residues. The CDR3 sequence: CASSLGMGDSYEQYF. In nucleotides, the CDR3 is TGTGCCAGCAGCTTAGGGATGGGGGATTCCTACGAGCAGTACTTC.

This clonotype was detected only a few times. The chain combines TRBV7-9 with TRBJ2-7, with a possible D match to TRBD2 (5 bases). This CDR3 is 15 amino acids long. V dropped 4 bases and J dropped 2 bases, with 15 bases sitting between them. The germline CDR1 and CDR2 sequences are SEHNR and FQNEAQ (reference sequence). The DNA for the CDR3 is TGTGCCAGCAGCTCCCCGCGAGAGAGGGCCTACGAGCAGTACTTC. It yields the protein CASSSPRERAYEQYF. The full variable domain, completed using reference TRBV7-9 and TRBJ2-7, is DTGVSQNPRHKITKRGQNVTFRCDPISEHNRLYWYRQTLGQGPEFLTYFQNEAQLEKSRLLSDRFSAERPKGSFSTLEIQRTEQGDSAMYLCASSSPRERAYEQYFGPGTRLTVT.

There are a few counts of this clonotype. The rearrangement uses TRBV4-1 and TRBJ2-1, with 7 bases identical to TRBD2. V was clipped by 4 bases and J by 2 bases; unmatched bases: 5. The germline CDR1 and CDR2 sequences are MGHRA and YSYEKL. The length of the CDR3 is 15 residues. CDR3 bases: TGCGCCAGCAGCCCTGAAGCGGGACCCTACAATGAGCAGTTCTTC. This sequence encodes CASSPEAGPYNEQFF.

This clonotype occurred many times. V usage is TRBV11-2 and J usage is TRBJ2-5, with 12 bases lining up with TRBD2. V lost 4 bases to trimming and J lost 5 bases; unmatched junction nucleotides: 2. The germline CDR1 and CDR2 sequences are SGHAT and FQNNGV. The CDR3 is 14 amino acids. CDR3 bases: TGTGCCAGCAGCTACGGACTAGCGGGGGAGACCCAGTACTTC. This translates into CASSYGLAGETQYF.

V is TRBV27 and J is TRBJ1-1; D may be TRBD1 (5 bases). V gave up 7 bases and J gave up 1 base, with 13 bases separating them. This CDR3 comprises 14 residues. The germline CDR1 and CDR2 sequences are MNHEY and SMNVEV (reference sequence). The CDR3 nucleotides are TGTGCCAGCATTGGCGGGGCCTGGAACACTGAAGCTTTCTTT. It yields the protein CASIGGAWNTEAFF.

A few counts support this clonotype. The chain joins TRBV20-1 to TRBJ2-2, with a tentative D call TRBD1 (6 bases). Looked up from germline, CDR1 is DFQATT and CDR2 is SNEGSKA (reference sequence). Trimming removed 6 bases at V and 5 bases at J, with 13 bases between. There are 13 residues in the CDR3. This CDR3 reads CSATYRETGELFF. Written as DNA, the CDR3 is TGCAGTGCGACTTACAGGGAAACCGGGGAGCTGTTTTTT.

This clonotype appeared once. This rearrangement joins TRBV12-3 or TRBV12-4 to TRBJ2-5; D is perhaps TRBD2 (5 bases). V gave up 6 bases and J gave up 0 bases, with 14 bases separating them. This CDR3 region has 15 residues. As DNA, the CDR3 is TGTGCCAGCAGGGAGGTCGAGGTCGACCAAGAGACCCAGTACTTC. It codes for CASREVEVDQETQYF.

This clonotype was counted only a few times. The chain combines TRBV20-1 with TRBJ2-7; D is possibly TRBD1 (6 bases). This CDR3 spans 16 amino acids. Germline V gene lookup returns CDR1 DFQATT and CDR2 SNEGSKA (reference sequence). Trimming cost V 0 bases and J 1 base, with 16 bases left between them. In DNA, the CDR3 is TGCAGTGCTAGAGAAAGACAGGCCGTTATTTCCTACGAGCAGTACTTC. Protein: CSARERQAVISYEQYF.

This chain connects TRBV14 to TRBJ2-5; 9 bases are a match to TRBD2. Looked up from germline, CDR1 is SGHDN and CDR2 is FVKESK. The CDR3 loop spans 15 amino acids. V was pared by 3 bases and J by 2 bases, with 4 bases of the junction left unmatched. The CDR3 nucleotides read TGTGCCAGCAGCCAGGGGACTAGCAAACAAGAGACCCAGTACTTC. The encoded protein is CASSQGTSKQETQYF.

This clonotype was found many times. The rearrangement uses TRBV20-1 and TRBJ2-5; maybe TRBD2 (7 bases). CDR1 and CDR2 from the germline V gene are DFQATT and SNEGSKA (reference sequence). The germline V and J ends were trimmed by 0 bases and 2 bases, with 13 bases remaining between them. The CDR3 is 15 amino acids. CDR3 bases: TGCAGTGCTAGAGATGGCGGGGGCCAACAAGAGACCCAGTACTTC. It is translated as CSARDGGGQQETQYF.

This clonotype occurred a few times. The CDR3 here is CASSRGLAGAYYTSEQFF. CDR3 DNA: TGTGCCAGCAGTAGGGGACTAGCGGGGGCATACTACACTAGTGAGCAGTTCTTC. The chain employs TRBV6-5 and TRBJ2-1; TRBD2 matches at 14 bases. Germline V CDR1 and CDR2: MNHEY, SVGAGI. This CDR3 contains 18 residues. V gave up 5 bases and J gave up 9 bases; unmatched junction bases: 15.

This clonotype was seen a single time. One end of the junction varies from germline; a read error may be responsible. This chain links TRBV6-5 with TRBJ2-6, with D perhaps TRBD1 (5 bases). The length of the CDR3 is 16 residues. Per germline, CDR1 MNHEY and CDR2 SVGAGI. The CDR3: CASSATAPSGANVRTF. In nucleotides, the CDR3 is TGTGCCAGCAGTGCGACAGCCCCCTCTGGGGCCAACGTCCGGACTTTC.

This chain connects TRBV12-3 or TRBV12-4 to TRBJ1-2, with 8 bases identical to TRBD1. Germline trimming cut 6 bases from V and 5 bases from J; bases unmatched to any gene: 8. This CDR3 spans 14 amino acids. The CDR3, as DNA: TGTGCCAGCAGGGCAGGGGGCGCGGGGTATGGCTACACCTTC. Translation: CASRAGGAGYGYTF.

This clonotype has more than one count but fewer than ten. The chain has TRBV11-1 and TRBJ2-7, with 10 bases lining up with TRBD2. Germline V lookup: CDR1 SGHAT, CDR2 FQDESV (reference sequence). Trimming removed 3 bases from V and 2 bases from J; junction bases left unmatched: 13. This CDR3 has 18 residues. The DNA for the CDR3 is TGTGCCAGCAGCTTTGGGTACAGCGGGGGGGTGATACCCTACGAGCAGTACTTC. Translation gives CASSFGYSGGVIPYEQYF.

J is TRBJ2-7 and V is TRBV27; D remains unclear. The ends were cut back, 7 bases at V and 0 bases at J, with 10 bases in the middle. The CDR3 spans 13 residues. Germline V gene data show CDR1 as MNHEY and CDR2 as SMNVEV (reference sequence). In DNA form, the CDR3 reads TGTGCCAGCATCATTAAAGACTCCTACGAGCAGTACTTC. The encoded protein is CASIIKDSYEQYF.

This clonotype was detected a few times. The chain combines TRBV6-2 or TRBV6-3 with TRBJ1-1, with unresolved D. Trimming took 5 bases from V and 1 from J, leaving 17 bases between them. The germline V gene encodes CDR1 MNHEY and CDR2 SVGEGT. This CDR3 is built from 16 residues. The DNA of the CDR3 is TGTGCCAGCAGTCTCCCTTGGGGTAAAAAGAACACTGAAGCTTTCTTT. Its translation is CASSLPWGKKNTEAFF.

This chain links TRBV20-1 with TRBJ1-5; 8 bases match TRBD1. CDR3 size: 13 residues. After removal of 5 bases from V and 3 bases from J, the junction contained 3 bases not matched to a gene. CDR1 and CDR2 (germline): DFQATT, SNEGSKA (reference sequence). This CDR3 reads CSAPGGSNQPQHF. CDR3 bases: TGCAGTGCTCCAGGGGGCTCCAATCAGCCCCAGCATTTT.